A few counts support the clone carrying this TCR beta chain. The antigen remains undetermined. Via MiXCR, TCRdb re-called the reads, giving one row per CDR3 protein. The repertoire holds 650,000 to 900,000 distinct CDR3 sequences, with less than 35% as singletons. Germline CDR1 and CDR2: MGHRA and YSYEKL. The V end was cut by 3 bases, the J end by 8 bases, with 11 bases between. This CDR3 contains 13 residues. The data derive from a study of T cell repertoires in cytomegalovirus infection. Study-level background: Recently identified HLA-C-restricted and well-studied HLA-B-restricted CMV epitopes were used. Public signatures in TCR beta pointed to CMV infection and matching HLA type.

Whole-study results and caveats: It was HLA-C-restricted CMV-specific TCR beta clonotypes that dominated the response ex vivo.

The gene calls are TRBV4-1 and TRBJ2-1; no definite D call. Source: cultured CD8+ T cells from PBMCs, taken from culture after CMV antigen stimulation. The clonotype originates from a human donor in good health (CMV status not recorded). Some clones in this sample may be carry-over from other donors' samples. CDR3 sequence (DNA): TGCGCCAGCAGCCAGCAAGGCCTATATGAGCAGTTCTTC. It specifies CASSQQGLYEQFF.